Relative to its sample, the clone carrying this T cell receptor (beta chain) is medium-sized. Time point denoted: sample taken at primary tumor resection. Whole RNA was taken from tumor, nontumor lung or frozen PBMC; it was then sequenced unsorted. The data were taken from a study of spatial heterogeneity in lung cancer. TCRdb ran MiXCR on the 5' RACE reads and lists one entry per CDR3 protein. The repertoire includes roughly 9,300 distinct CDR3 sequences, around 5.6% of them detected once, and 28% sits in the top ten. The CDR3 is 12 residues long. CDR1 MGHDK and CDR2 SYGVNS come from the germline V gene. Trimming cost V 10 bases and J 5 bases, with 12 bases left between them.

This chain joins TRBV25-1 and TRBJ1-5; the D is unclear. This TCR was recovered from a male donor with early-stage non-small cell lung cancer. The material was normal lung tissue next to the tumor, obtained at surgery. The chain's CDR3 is CATPKPHQPQHF. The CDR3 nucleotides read TGTGCCACCCCTAAGCCACATCAGCCCCAGCATTTT.